These T cell receptor beta chains were read from a single sample in a study of blood T cells in healthy people across ages. TCRdb re-called the 5' RACE reads through MiXCR, storing one row per CDR3 protein. The sample has over 1,500,000 distinct CDR3 sequences, roughly 49% seen once. The sequenced sample was blood. Receptor source: a woman aged 40 to 49 in good health. CDR3s leave out the opening cysteine and the closing phenylalanine or tryptophan. D genes are given only for firm matches.

>TRBD1|TRBJ1-1|TRBV12-5
ATSTGSEAF
>TRBD1|TRBJ1-6|TRBV20-1
SAMDRNSYSPLH
>TRBD1|TRBJ1-2|TRBV4-1
ASSQSEDRGHLGYT
>TRBD1|TRBJ1-5|TRBV28
AGSPGGRDSNQPQH
>NA|TRBJ1-1|TRBV7-9
ASSTAGLSEAF
>TRBD1|TRBJ2-3|TRBV6-1
ASTDPGQPTDTQY
>TRBD1|TRBJ2-6|TRBV2
ASSPGTGPLSGANVLT
>TRBD2|NA|TRBV20-1
SAGGGLHREQY
>TRBD1|TRBJ2-1|TRBV6-1
ASSEDRGYEQF
>NA|TRBJ2-2|TRBV27
ASSSFVPGELF
>TRBD1|TRBJ1-1|TRBV5-1
ASRPDRGQTEAF